Detailed here is one T cell receptor (beta chain). TCRdb reanalysed the RT-PCR reads using MiXCR and keeps one entry per CDR3 protein. The table records about 680,000 distinct CDR3 sequences, over 12% of them present only once. The CDR3 sequence is 14 residues long. V lost 4 bases, J lost 4 bases, and 12 bases lay in between. Germline V gene sequence: CDR1 SGHRS, CDR2 YFSETQ. The chain combines TRBV5-1 with TRBJ2-1, with D perhaps TRBD1 (5 bases). The origin of this receptor is a female donor in good health, serving as a healthy control. Sequenced sample: memory CD4+ T cells from blood. CDR3 amino acids: CASSLDDRYNEQFF. The CDR3 bases are TGCGCCAGCAGCCTCGACGACAGATACAATGAGCAGTTCTTC.